The source of this T cell receptor (beta chain) is a study of T-cell reconstitution after alpha-beta-depleted transplantation in children. Whole-study findings and limits: Some patients showed high day-60 TCRbeta diversity, which derived from surviving recipient T cells and thymic progenitors. T-cell counts and diversity at one year post-transplant came mainly from newly produced T cells.

The CDR3 sequence is 13 residues long. In germline, CDR1 is SGHRS, CDR2 YFSETQ. Trimming stripped 3 bases from V and 7 bases from J, with 14 bases between. Unique molecular identifiers were incorporated into the prepared TCRbeta library. Via MiXCR, TCRdb re-called the PCR reads, giving one row per CDR3 protein. Among about 440,000 distinct CDR3 sequences, about 45% were seen once, and the ten largest hold 25% to 30%. To note about this clonotype: Its antigen is not known.

Source: PBMCs, taken before TCRalphabeta/CD19-depleted stem cell transplant. This sequence originates from a girl aged 2 to 10 with aplastic anemia, due to receive a stem cell transplant. V usage is TRBV5-1 and J usage is TRBJ2-7; D might be TRBD1 (6 bases). The CDR3 DNA follows: TGCGCCAGCAGCTCCCCAGGGGCGAGTGAGCAGTACTTC. Protein sequence: CASSSPGASEQYF.